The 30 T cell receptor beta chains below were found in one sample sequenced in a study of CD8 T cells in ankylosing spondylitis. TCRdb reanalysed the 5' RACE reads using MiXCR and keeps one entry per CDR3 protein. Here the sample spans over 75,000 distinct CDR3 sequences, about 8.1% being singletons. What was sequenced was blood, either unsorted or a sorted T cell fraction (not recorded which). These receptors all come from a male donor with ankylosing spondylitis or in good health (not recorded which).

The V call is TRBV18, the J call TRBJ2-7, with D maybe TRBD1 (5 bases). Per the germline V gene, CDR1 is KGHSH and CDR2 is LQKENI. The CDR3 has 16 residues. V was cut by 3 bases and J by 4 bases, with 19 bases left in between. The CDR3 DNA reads TGTGCCAGCTCACCTTTGACAAGGGGCCTAAGGTACGAGCAGTACTTC. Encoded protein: CASSPLTRGLRYEQYF.

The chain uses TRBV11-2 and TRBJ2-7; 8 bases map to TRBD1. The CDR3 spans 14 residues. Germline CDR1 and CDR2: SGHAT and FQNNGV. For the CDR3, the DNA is TGTCTCAGCAGCCCCGGGACAGGTTACTACGAGCAGTACTTC. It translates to CLSSPGTGYYEQYF.

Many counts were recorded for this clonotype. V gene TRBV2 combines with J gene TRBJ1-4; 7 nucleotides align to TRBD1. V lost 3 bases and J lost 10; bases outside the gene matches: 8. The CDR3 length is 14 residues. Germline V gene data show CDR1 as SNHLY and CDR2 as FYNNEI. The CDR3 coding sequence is TGTGCCAGCAGTGAGGGACAGCTTGAGGGAAAACTGTTTTTT. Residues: CASSEGQLEGKLFF.

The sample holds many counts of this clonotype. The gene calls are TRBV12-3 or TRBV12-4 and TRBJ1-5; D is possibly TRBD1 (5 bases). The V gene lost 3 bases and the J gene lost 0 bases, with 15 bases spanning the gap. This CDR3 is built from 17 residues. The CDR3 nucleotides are TGTGCCAGCAGTTTCGGGGAGGGGATCGATAGCAATCAGCCCCAGCATTTT. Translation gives CASSFGEGIDSNQPQHF.

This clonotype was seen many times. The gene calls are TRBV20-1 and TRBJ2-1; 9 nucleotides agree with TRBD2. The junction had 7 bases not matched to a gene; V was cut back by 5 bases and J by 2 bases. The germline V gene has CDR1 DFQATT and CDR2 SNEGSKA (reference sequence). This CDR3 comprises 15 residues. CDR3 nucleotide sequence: TGCAGTGCTCCCCCCCAGCGGGGGGCCTACAATGAGCAGTTCTTC. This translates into CSAPPQRGAYNEQFF.

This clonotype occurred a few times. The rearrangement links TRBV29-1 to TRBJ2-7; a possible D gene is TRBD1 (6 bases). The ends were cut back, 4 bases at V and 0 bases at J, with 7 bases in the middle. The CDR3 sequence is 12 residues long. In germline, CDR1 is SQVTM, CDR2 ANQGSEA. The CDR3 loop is CSVARGSYEQYF. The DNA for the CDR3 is TGCAGCGTTGCCAGGGGCTCCTACGAGCAGTACTTC.

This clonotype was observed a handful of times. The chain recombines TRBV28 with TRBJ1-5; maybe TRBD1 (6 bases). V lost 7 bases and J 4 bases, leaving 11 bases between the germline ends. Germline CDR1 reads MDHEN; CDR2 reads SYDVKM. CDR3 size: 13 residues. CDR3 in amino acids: CASIQQGNQPQHF. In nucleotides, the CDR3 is TGTGCCAGCATTCAACAGGGTAATCAGCCCCAGCATTTT. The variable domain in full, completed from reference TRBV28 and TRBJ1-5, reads DVKVTQSSRYLVKRTGEKVFLECVQDMDHENMFWYRQDPGLGLRLIYFSYDVKMKEKGDIPEGYSVSREKKERFSLILESASTNQTSMYLCASIQQGNQPQHFGDGTRLSIL.

CDR3 sequence: CAWSARPQRLGEKLFF. The CDR3 nucleotides read TGTGCCTGGAGTGCTCGCCCCCAGCGGCTGGGTGAAAAACTGTTTTTT. The rearrangement uses TRBV30 and TRBJ1-4; D is uncertain. The CDR3 consists of 16 residues. Germline CDR1 GTSNPN, CDR2 SVGIG (reference sequence). Trimming pared 1 base from V and 7 bases from J, leaving 19 bases between. The entire variable domain, with the rest obtained from reference TRBV30 and TRBJ1-4, is as follows: SQTIHQWPATLVQPVGSPLSLECTVEGTSNPNLYWYRQAAGRGLQLLFYSVGIGQISSEVPQNLSASRPQDRQFILSSKKLLLSDSGFYLCAWSARPQRLGEKLFFGSGTQLSVL.

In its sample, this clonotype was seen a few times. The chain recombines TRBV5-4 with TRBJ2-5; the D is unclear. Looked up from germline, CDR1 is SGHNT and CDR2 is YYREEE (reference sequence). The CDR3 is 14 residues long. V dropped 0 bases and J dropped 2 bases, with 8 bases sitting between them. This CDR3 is CASSLGSIQETQYF. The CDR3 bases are TGTGCCAGCAGCTTGGGTAGCATACAAGAGACCCAGTACTTC.

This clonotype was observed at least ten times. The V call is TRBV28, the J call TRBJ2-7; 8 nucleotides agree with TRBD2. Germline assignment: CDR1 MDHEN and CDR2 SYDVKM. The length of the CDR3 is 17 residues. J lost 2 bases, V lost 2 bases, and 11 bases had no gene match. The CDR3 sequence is CASSLPPGGGITYEQYF. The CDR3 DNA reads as TGTGCCAGCAGTTTACCTCCCGGGGGGGGGATTACCTACGAGCAGTACTTC. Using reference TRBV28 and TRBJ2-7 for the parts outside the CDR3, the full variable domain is DVKVTQSSRYLVKRTGEKVFLECVQDMDHENMFWYRQDPGLGLRLIYFSYDVKMKEKGDIPEGYSVSREKKERFSLILESASTNQTSMYLCASSLPPGGGITYEQYFGPGTRLTVT.

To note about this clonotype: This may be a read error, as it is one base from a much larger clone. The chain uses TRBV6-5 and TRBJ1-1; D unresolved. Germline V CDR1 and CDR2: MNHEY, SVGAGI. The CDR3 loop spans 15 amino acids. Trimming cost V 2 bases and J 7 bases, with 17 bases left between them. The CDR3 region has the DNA TGTGCCAGCAGTTACGGATCTCGAGCTCGACGTGAAGCTTTCTTT. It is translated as CASSYGSRARREAFF.

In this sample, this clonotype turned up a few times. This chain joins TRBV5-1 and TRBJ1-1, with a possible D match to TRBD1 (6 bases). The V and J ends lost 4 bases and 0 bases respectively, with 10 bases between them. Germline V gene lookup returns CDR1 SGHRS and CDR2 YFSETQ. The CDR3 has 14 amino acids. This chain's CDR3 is CASSAGTLNTEAFF. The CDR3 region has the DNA TGCGCCAGCAGCGCCGGGACACTGAACACTGAAGCTTTCTTT.

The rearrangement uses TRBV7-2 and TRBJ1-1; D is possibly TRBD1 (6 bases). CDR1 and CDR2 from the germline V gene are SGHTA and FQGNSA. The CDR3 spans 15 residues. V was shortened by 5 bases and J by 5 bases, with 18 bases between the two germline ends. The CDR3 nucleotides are TGTGCCAGCAGCCGGGCCCAGGGGATAGGGACTGAAGCTTTCTTT. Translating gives CASSRAQGIGTEAFF.

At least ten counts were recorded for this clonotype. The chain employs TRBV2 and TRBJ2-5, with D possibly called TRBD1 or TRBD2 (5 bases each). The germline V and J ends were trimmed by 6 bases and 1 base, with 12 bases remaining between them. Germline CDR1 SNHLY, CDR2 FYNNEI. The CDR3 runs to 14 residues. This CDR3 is CASRIGTVQETQYF. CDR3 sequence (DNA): TGTGCCAGCAGAATCGGGACGGTCCAAGAGACCCAGTACTTC.

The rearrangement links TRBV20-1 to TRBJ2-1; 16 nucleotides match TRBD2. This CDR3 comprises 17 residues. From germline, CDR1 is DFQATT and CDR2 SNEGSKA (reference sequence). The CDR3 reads CALSSGTSGGAYNEQFF. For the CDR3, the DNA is TGCGCCCTGTCTTCCGGGACTAGCGGGGGGGCCTACAATGAGCAGTTCTTC.

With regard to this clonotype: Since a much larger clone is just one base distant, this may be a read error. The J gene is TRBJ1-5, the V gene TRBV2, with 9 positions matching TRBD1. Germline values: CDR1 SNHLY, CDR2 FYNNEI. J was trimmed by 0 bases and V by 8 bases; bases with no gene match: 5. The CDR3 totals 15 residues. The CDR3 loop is CASAKQGASNQPQHF. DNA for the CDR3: TGTGCCAGCGCGAAACAGGGGGCTAGCAATCAGCCCCAGCATTTT.

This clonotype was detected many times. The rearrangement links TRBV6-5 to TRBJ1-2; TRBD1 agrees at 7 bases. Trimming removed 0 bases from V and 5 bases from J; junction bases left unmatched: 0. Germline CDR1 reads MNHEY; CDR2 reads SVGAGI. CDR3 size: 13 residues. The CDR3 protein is CASSYSGQYGYTF. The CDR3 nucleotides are TGTGCCAGCAGTTACTCGGGACAGTATGGCTACACCTTC.

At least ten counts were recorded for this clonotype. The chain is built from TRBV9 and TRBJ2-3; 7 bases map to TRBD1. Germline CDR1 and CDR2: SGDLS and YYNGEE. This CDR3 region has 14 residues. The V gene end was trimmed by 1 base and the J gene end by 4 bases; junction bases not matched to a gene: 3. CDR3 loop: CASSVQTGPDTQYF. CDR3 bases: TGTGCCAGCAGCGTACAGACAGGGCCAGATACGCAGTATTTT.

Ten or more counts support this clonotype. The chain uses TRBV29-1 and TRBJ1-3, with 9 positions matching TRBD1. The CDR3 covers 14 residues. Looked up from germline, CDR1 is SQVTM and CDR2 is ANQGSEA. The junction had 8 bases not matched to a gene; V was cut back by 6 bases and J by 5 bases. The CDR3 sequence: CSVRETGGRNTIYF. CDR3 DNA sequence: TGCAGCGTGCGAGAGACAGGGGGACGAAACACCATATATTTT.

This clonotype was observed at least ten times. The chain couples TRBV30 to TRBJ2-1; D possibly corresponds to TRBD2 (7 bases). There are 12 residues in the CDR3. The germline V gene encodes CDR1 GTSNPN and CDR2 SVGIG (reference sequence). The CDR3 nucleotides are TGTGCGGGGGGGCGGCTTAGGAATGAGCAGTTCTTC. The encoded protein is CAGGRLRNEQFF.

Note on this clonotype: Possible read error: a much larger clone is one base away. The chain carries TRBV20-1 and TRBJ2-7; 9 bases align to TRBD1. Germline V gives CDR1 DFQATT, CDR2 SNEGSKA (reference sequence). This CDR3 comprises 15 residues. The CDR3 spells CSARDSTGGKYEQCF. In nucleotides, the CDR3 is TGCAGTGCTAGAGATAGTACAGGGGGCAAGTACGAGCAGTGCTTC.

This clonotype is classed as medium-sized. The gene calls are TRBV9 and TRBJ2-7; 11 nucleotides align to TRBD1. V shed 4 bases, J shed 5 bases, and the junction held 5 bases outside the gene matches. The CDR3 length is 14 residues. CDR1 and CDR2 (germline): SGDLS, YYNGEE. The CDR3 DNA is TGTGCCAGCAGCCCCTGGACAGGGGGCGACGAGCAGTACTTC. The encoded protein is CASSPWTGGDEQYF.

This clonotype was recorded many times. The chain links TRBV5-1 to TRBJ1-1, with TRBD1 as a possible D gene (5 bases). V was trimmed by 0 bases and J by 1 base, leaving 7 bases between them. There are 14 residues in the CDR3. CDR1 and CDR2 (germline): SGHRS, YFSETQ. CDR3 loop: CASSLAGENTEAFF. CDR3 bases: TGCGCCAGCAGCTTGGCGGGGGAGAACACTGAAGCTTTCTTT.

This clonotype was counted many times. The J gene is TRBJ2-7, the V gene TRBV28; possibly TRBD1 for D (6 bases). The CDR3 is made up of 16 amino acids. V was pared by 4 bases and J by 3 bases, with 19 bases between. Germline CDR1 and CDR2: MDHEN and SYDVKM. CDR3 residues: CASSSKSGQGSYEQYF. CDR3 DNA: TGTGCCAGCAGTTCGAAATCTGGGCAGGGGAGCTACGAGCAGTACTTC.

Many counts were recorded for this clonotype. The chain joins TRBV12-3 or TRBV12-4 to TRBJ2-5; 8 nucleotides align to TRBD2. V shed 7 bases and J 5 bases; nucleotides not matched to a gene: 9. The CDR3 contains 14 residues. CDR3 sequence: CASIQGLAHETQYF. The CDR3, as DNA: TGTGCCAGCATCCAAGGACTAGCCCACGAGACCCAGTACTTC.

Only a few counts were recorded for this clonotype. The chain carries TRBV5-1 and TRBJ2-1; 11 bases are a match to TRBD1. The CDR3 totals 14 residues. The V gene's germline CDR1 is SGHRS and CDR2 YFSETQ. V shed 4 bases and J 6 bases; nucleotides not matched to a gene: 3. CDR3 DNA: TGCGCCAGCAGCAAGGGGACAGGGGGCAATGAGCAGTTCTTC. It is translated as CASSKGTGGNEQFF. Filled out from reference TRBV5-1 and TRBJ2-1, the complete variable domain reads KAGVTQTPRYLIKTRGQQVTLSCSPISGHRSVSWYQQTPGQGLQFLFEYFSETQRNKGNFPGRFSGRQFSNSRSEMNVSTLELGDSALYLCASSKGTGGNEQFFGPGTRLTVL.

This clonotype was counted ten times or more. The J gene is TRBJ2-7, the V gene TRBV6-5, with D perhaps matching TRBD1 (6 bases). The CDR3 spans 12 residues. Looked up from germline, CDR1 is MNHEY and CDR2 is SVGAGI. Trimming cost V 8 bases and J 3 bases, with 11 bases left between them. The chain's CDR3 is CASGHRVYEQYF. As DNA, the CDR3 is TGTGCCAGCGGACACAGGGTCTACGAGCAGTACTTC.

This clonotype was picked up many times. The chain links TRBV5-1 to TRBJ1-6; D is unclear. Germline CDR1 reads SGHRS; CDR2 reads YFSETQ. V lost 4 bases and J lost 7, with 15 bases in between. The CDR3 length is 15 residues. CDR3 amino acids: CASSRLVRPNSPLHF. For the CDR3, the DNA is TGCGCCAGCAGCCGTCTAGTCAGGCCGAATTCACCCCTCCACTTT.

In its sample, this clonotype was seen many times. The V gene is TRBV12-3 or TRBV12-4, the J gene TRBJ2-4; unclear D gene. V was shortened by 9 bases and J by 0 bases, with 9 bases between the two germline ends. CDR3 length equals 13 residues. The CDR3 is CASSEQAKNIQYF. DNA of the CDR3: TGTGCCAGTTCGGAGCAAGCCAAAAACATTCAGTACTTC.

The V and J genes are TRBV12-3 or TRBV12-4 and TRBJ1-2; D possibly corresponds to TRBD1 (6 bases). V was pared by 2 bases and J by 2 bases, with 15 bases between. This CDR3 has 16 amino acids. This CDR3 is CASSLSWTDSNYGYTF. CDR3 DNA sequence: TGTGCCAGCAGTTTATCTTGGACAGATTCCAACTATGGCTACACCTTC.